Included here is one TCR beta chain sequence, with context. The data were taken from a study of T cell responses to AZD1222 COVID-19 vaccine. The method was immunoSEQ multiplex PCR; TCRdb's version includes in-frame clones alone and lacks a portion of them. This table holds 45,000 to 50,000 clones, around 89% found once. The length of the CDR3 is 17 residues. Germline CDR1 LNHNV, CDR2 YYDKDF (reference sequence). V gave up 0 bases and J gave up 4 bases; unmatched junction bases: 9. J is TRBJ2-5 and V is TRBV15; 9 bases map to TRBD2. The clonotype comes from an adult who received the AZD1222 COVID-19 vaccine. The specimen was peripheral blood, collected 28 days after the second AZD1222 dose. In DNA, the CDR3 is TGTGCCACCAGCAGAGATCACGAAGCGGGGGGCCCAGAGACCCAGTACTTC. The encoded protein is CATSRDHEAGGPETQYF.